Listed here are 8 T cell receptor beta chains from one sample, sequenced in a study of human T cells and chemical hapten exposure. TCRdb ran MiXCR on the 5' RACE reads and lists one entry per CDR3 protein. The data contain under 85,000 distinct CDR3 sequences, under 10% of them singletons. Whole blood that had not been fractionated was the source of extracted total RNA. These receptors were collected from a male donor in good health.

This clonotype was detected ten times or more. The genes are TRBV6-5 and TRBJ1-3, with unresolved D. The germline CDR1 and CDR2 sequences are MNHEY and SVGAGI. Trimming cost V 5 bases and J 4 bases, with 6 bases left between them. The CDR3 contains 12 residues. In DNA form, the CDR3 reads TGTGCCAGCAGTACCCTGGGAAACACCATATATTTT. It codes for CASSTLGNTIYF.

The chain joins TRBV7-2 to TRBJ1-4; 7 nucleotides agree with TRBD1. With V trimmed by 1 base and J by 8 bases, 7 bases remained unmatched. Germline-derived CDR1 and CDR2 are SGHTA and FQGNSA. This CDR3 is built from 15 residues. The CDR3 bases are TGTGCCAGCAGCTTAGGCTCCCGGACAGGCGAAAAACTGTTTTTT. Its protein is CASSLGSRTGEKLFF.

This clonotype was counted between two and nine times. This chain joins TRBV9 and TRBJ1-1, with a weak D call TRBD1 (6 bases). This CDR3 contains 14 residues. V lost 3 bases, J lost 4 bases, and 13 bases lay in between. CDR1 and CDR2 from the germline V gene are SGDLS and YYNGEE. The chain's CDR3 is CASSASRGPTEAFF. The CDR3 DNA reads TGTGCCAGCAGCGCTAGCCGGGGGCCCACTGAAGCTTTCTTT.

This clonotype was seen ten or more times. The chain uses TRBV29-1 and TRBJ2-6, with D uncertain. V lost 1 base to trimming and J lost 1 base, with 5 bases between them. CDR3 length: 14 residues. The germline V gene encodes CDR1 SQVTM and CDR2 ANQGSEA. The CDR3 sequence: CSVEARSGANVLTF. CDR3 in DNA: TGCAGCGTTGAAGCCCGATCTGGGGCCAACGTCCTGACTTTC.

V gene TRBV11-3 combines with J gene TRBJ2-7; no clear D gene. The CDR3 is made up of 13 amino acids. Germline V gives CDR1 SGHNT, CDR2 YENEEA. V lost 1 base to trimming and J lost 2 bases, with 6 bases between them. CDR3 protein: CASSLGDPYEQYF. CDR3 sequence (DNA): TGTGCCAGCAGCTTAGGCGACCCCTACGAGCAGTACTTC. Supplemented by reference TRBV11-3 and TRBJ2-7, the full variable domain reads EAGVVQSPRYKIIEKKQPVAFWCNPISGHNTLYWYLQNLGQGPELLIRYENEEAVDDSQLPKDRFSAERLKGVDSTLKIQPAELGDSAVYLCASSLGDPYEQYFGPGTRLTVT.

The sample holds many counts of this clonotype. The chain is built from TRBV20-1 and TRBJ1-5; 8 bases fit TRBD1. The CDR3 totals 17 residues. V gave up 7 bases and J gave up 2 bases; unmatched junction bases: 16. Germline V CDR1 and CDR2: DFQATT, SNEGSKA (reference sequence). CDR3 nucleotides: TGCAGTGTCAGGGGTCTGGCAGGGACAGGCGGCAATCAGCCCCAGCATTTT. Translating it yields CSVRGLAGTGGNQPQHF.

This clonotype was observed a handful of times. The chain employs TRBV9 and TRBJ1-1; 8 bases are a match to TRBD1. V gave up 3 bases and J gave up 7 bases; unmatched junction bases: 5. Germline lookup yields CDR1 SGDLS and CDR2 YYNGEE. The CDR3 spans 13 residues. CDR3 sequence (DNA): TGTGCCAGCAGCGCCGGACAGGGAGTTGAAGCTTTCTTT. Residues: CASSAGQGVEAFF.

J is TRBJ2-3 and V is TRBV10-3, with 8 bases fitting TRBD1. This CDR3 region has 14 residues. CDR1 and CDR2 (germline): ENHRY, SYGVKD. After removal of 2 bases from V and 4 bases from J, the junction contained 2 bases not matched to a gene. In DNA, the CDR3 is TGTGCCATCAGTGAGGGACAGGGAGCAGATACGCAGTATTTT. As protein: CAISEGQGADTQYF.